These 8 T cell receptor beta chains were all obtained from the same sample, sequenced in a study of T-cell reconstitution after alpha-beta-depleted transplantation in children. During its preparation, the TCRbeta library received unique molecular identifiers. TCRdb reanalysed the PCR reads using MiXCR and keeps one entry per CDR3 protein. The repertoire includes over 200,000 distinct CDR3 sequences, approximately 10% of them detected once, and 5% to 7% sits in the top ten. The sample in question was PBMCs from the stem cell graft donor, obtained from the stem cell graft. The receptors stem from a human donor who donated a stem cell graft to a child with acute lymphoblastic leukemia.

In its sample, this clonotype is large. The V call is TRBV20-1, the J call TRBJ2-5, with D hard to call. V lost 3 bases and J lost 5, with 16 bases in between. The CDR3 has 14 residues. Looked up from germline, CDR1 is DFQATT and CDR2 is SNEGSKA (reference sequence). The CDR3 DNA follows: TGCAGTGCTAGTGAGCAGGCGCTTCGGGAGACCCAGTACTTC. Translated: CSASEQALRETQYF.

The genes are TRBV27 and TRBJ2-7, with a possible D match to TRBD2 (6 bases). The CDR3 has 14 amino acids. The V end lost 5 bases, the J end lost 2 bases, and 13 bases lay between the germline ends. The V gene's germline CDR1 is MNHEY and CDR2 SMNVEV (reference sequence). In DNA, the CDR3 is TGTGCCAGCAGTCCCGTGGGACTGACCTACGAGCAGTACTTC. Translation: CASSPVGLTYEQYF.

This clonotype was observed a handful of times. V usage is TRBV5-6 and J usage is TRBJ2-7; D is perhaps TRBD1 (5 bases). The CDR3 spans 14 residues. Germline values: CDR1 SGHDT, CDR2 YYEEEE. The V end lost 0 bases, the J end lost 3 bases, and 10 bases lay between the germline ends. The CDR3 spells CASSLVGQGYEQYF. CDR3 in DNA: TGTGCCAGCAGCTTGGTGGGGCAGGGCTACGAGCAGTACTTC.

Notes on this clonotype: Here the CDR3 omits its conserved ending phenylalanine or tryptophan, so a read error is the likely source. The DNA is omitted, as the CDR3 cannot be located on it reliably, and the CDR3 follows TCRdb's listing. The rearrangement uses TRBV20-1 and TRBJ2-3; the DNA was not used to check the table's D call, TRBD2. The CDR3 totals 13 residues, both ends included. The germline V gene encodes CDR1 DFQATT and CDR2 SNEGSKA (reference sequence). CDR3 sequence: CSARDEGLVRTIL.

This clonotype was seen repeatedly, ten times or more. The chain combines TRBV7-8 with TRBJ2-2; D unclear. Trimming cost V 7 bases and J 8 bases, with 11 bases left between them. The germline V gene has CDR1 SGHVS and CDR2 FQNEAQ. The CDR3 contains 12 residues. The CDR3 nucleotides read TGTGCCAGCACCAACCCGGCGGGGGAGCTGTTTTTT. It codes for CASTNPAGELFF.

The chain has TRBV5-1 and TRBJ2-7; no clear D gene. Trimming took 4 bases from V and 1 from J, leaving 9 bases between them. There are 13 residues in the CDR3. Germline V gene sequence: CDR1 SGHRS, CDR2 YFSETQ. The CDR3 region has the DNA TGCGCCAGCAGCCCGTCGCAGTCCTACGAGCAGTACTTC. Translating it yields CASSPSQSYEQYF.

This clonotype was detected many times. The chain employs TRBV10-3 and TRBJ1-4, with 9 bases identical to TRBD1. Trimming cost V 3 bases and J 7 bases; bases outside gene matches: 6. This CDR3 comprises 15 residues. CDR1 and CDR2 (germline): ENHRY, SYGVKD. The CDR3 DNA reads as TGTGCCATCAGTGAAGAACGGGACAGGGCTGAAAAACTGTTTTTT. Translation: CAISEERDRAEKLFF.

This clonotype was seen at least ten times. CDR3: CASSMGNSPTDTQYF. The CDR3, as DNA: TGTGCCAGCAGCATGGGAAACTCCCCTACAGATACGCAGTATTTT. This sequence joins TRBV6-1 and TRBJ2-3; D gene uncertain. The germline CDR1 and CDR2 sequences are MNHNS and SASEGT. V was clipped by 6 bases and J by 3 bases, with 16 bases between them. The CDR3 sequence is 15 residues long.